This TCR beta chain was retrieved from a study of regulatory T cells in long-lasting Graves disease. The germline V gene has CDR1 SEHNR and CDR2 FQNEAQ (reference sequence). Trimming took 8 bases from V and 8 from J, leaving 13 bases between them. The CDR3 sequence is 12 residues long. For TCR beta, libraries came from iRepertoire HTBI primers and Arm-PCR of CDR3 regions. TCRdb called the multiplex PCR reads again in MiXCR, with one record for every CDR3 protein. This sample has approximately 470,000 distinct CDR3 sequences, with 15% to 20% found just once. This clonotype was recorded at least ten times. Specified time point: newly diagnosed GD, antithyroid drugs for less than 3 months. PBMCs were the source of the RNA used for TCR sequencing. The sample was also reused in another study, on T cells in Graves' hyperthyroidism and ophthalmopathy.

This clonotype was obtained from a man aged 35 to 55 with Graves disease. This specimen was peripheral blood mononuclear cells (PBMCs), taken at new diagnosis, from a patient treated with antithyroid drugs. This sequence joins TRBV7-9 and TRBJ2-1; maybe TRBD1 (6 bases). CDR3 in DNA: TGTGCCAGCGCTAGACAGGTCGATGAGCAGTTCTTC. This gives the protein CASARQVDEQFF.